The next 12 T cell receptor beta chains were all read from a single sample in a study of beta chain features in type 1 diabetes. Study-level findings and limits: Moderate but significant shortening of TCRB CDR3s was recorded in all four CD4+ subsets from Type 1 diabetes patients.

The sequenced template was cDNA made from the entire isolated RNA. Libraries were prepared by immunoSEQ multiplex PCR; TCRdb keeps only in-frame clonotypes and omits some of them. The sample shows a few hundred thousand clones, 9.5% to 10% of them seen only once. For these receptors, no antigen is known. Sequencing was carried out using central memory CD4+ T cells from blood. These receptors all come from a young man with type 1 diabetes.

V usage is TRBV9 and J usage is TRBJ2-2; D perhaps matches TRBD2 (5 bases). Germline CDR1 SGDLS, CDR2 YYNGEE. This CDR3 region has 15 residues. V lost 2 bases, J lost 1 base, and 9 bases lay in between. CDR3 amino acids: CASSVSSLNTGELFF. The CDR3, as DNA: TGTGCCAGCAGCGTCTCTAGCCTGAACACCGGGGAGCTGTTTTTT.

In its sample, this clone was seen many times. The V and J genes are TRBV30 and TRBJ1-2; no clear D. Trimming took 5 bases from V and 2 from J, leaving 12 bases between them. Looked up from germline, CDR1 is GTSNPN and CDR2 is SVGIG (reference sequence). This CDR3 comprises 13 residues. CDR3 residues: CAWAPGINYGYTF. The CDR3 DNA reads as TGTGCCTGGGCCCCAGGAATAAACTATGGCTACACCTTC.

The chain joins TRBV6-1 to TRBJ1-2, with D perhaps matching TRBD1 (5 bases). CDR3 length: 13 amino acids. Trimming stripped 6 bases from V and 13 bases from J, with 21 bases between. Germline CDR1 and CDR2: MNHNS and SASEGT. CDR3 in amino acids: CASRTPPRGVGTF. The CDR3 region has the DNA TGTGCCAGCAGAACACCCCCTAGAGGGGTTGGCACCTTC.

This clone was found a few times. This chain links TRBV4-2 with TRBJ2-7; no clear D gene. The CDR3 has 12 residues. Trimming shortened V by 11 bases and J by 3 bases, and 14 bases separated the two germline ends. Per germline, CDR1 LGHNA and CDR2 YNFKEQ. The chain's CDR3 is CAGDPLYYEQYF. The CDR3, as DNA: TGTGCCGGCGATCCCCTTTACTACGAGCAGTACTTC.

This clone was observed at least ten times. The V call is TRBV6-5, the J call TRBJ2-5, with D uncertain. This CDR3 is 15 amino acids long. Trimming took 4 bases from V and 5 from J, leaving 17 bases between them. CDR1 is MNHEY, CDR2 SVGAGI, per germline. The CDR3 nucleotides read TGTGCCAGCAGTTCCGAGGAAATGAGTCGGGAGACCCAGTACTTC. Translation: CASSSEEMSRETQYF.

A few counts support this clone. CDR3: CASSLTSSGRTSEQYF. DNA for the CDR3: TGCGCCAGCAGCTTGACCTCTAGCGGGAGGACTTCCGAGCAGTACTTC. The genes are TRBV5-1 and TRBJ2-7; 11 bases match TRBD2. Germline V gene sequence: CDR1 SGHRS, CDR2 YFSETQ. After removal of 1 base from V and 6 bases from J, the junction contained 9 bases not matched to a gene. The CDR3 is 16 residues long.

This clone has just a few counts. The gene calls are TRBV28 and TRBJ2-1; no firm D call. CDR3 size: 11 residues. V lost 7 bases and J 8 bases, leaving 9 bases between the germline ends. Germline V gene sequence: CDR1 MDHEN, CDR2 SYDVKM. Here the CDR3 DNA reads TGTGCCAGCACCATATCGGATGAGCAGTTCTTC. This translates into CASTISDEQFF.

This clone appeared a few times. V is TRBV7-2 and J is TRBJ2-5; 13 bases fit TRBD2. With V trimmed by 7 bases and J by 5 bases, 10 bases remained unmatched. This CDR3 comprises 16 residues. Germline lookup yields CDR1 SGHTA and CDR2 FQGNSA. In DNA form, the CDR3 reads TGTGCCAGCACCGTAACTAGCGGGAGGGCATGGGAGACCCAGTACTTC. It yields the protein CASTVTSGRAWETQYF.

This clone turned up a few times. The chain joins TRBV28 to TRBJ1-3; D gene unclear. The germline V gene encodes CDR1 MDHEN and CDR2 SYDVKM. The CDR3 totals 15 residues. The V end was cut by 3 bases, the J end by 3 bases, with 12 bases between. CDR3 bases: TGTGCCAGCAGTTTTGGCAGGCGAGTTGGAAACACCATATATTTT. Its translation is CASSFGRRVGNTIYF.

This clone was found a few times. The CDR3 spells CASSLGRDGEQFF. For the CDR3, the DNA is TGTGCCAGCAGCTTAGGGCGGGACGGTGAGCAGTTCTTC. The V gene is TRBV7-6, the J gene TRBJ2-1; tentative D call: TRBD2 (6 bases). The CDR3 contains 13 residues. Germline CDR1 and CDR2: SGHVS and FNYEAQ. With 1 base removed from V and 9 bases from J, the gap between germline ends came to 10 bases.

This clone was picked up many times. The rearrangement links TRBV4-3 to TRBJ2-3, with 8 bases aligning to TRBD2. Germline CDR1 and CDR2: LGHNA and YSLEER. The CDR3 has 14 amino acids. V trimming: 2 bases; J trimming: 4 bases; junction bases outside the gene matches: 2. CDR3 bases: TGCGCCAGCAGCCAACAGACTAGCGCAGATACGCAGTATTTT. Translated: CASSQQTSADTQYF.

The chain recombines TRBV2 with TRBJ1-2; 7 bases agree with TRBD1. V lost 11 bases to trimming and J lost 4 bases; unmatched junction nucleotides: 13. Germline V CDR1 and CDR2: SNHLY, FYNNEI. CDR3 length equals 14 residues. In DNA form, the CDR3 reads TGTGCCGGCTCTCGGGACAGCTTGTTCTATGGCTACACCTTC. Translation gives CAGSRDSLFYGYTF.